This T cell receptor (beta chain) was sequenced for a study of blood T cells in healthy people across ages. Notes on the study in general: Long-lived donors exceeded aged donors in naive CD4+ cells and diversity.

Germline values: CDR1 SGHTA, CDR2 FQGNSA. V shed 0 bases, J shed 0 bases, and the junction held 1 base outside the gene matches. The CDR3 extends over 16 amino acids. Comment on this clonotype: Its specificity is not known.

Primed by a sample-barcoded 5' primer and a J-beta primer mix, a second PCR proceeded for 7 to 11 cycles. A template-switch adaptor with 12 random nucleotides tagged each cDNA molecule. There were at least 3 million CDR3-containing paired-end reads obtained from each sample. TCRdb analysed the 5' RACE reads with MiXCR anew, one entry per CDR3 protein. This sample has 1.5 million to 2 million distinct CDR3 sequences, with roughly 50% found just once. Sample donors were healthy Caucasian individuals that came from Russia, aged roughly 6 to 95. This chain links TRBV7-2 with TRBJ1-4, with 7 bases fitting TRBD1. Sequencing was performed on blood. The clonotype originates from a woman in her forties in good health. The DNA for the CDR3 is TGTGCCAGCAGCTTAGCTACAGGGGCAACTAATGAAAAACTGTTTTTT. Its protein is CASSLATGATNEKLFF.